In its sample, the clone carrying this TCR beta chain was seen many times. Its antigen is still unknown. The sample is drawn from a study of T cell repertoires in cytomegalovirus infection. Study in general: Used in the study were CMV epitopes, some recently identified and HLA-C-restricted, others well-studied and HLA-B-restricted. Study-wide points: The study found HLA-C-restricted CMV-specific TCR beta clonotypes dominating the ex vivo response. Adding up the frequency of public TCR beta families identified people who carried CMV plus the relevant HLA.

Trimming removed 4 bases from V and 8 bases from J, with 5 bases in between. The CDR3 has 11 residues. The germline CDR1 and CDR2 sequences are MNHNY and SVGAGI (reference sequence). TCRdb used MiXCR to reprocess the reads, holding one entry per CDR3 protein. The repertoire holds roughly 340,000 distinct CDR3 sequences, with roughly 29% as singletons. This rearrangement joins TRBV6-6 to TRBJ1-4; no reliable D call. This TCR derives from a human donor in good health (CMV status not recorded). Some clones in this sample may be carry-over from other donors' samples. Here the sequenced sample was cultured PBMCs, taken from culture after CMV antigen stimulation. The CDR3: CASSSTEKLFF. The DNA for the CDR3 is TGTGCCAGCAGTTCGACCGAAAAACTGTTTTTT.